This T cell receptor beta chain was observed in a study of T cells in Graves' hyperthyroidism and ophthalmopathy. Amplification of TCR beta CDR3 regions was performed using RNA transcripts as template. Initially, a first-round RT-PCR of the TCR CDR3 employed the HTBI primer set. MiXCR, run by TCRdb on the multiplex PCR reads, gives a single entry per CDR3 protein. The sample lists about 350,000 distinct CDR3 sequences, approximately 18% occurring once. This CDR3 spans 14 amino acids. Germline V gene data show CDR1 as MNHNS and CDR2 as SASEGT. Losses at the gene ends were 5 bases for V and 2 bases for J; bases not matched to a gene: 5. The table lists this clonotype with a few counts.

This receptor was obtained from a woman in her thirties with Graves' hyperthyroidism that later progressed to Graves' ophthalmopathy. The chain couples TRBV6-1 to TRBJ2-7, with 8 nucleotides matching TRBD2. Sequenced: blood. CDR3 nucleotide sequence: TGTGCCAGCAGTAAGCGGGGGCCCCCCTACGAGCAGTACTTC. It codes for CASSKRGPPYEQYF.